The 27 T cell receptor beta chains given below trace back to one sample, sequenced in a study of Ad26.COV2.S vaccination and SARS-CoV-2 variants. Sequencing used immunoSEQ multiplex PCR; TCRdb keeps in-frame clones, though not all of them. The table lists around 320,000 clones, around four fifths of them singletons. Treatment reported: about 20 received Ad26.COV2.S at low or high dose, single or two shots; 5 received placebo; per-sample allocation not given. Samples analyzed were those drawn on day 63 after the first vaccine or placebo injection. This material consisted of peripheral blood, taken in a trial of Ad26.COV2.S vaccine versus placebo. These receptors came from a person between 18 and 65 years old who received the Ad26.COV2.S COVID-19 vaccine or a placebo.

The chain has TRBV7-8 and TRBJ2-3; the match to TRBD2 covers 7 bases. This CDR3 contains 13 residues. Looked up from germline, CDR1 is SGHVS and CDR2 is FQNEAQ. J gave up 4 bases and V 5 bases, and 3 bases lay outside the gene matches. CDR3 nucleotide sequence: TGTGCCAGCAGCGGGAGGGTCCCAGATACGCAGTATTTT. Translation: CASSGRVPDTQYF.

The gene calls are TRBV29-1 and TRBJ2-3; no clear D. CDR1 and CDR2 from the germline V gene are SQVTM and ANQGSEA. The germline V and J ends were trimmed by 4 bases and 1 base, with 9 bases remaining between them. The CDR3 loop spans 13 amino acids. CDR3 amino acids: CSVVRQGTDTQYF. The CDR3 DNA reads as TGCAGCGTTGTAAGGCAAGGCACAGATACGCAGTATTTT.

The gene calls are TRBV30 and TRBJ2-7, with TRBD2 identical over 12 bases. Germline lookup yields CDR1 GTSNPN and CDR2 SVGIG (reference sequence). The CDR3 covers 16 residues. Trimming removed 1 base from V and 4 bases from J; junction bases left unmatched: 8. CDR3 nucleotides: TGTGCCTGGAGTGCCTCGCTAGCGGGGGGGCGGTACGAGCAGTACTTC. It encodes CAWSASLAGGRYEQYF.

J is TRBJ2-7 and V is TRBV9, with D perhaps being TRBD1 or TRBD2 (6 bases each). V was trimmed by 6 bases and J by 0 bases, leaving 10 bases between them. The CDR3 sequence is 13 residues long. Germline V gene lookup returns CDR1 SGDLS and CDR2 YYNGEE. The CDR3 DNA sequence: TGTGCCAGCAACGGGGGCGACTCCTACGAGCAGTACTTC. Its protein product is CASNGGDSYEQYF. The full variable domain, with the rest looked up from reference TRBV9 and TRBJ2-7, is DSGVTQTPKHLITATGQRVTLRCSPRSGDLSVYWYQQSLDQGLQFLIQYYNGEERAKGNILERFSAQQFPDLHSELNLSSLELGDSALYFCASNGGDSYEQYFGPGTRLTVT.

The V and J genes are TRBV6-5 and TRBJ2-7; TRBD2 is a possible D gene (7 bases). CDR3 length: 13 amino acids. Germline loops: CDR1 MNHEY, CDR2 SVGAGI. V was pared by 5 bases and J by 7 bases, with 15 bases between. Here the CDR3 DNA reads TGTGCCAGCAGTCCTGGGGGGGCGGGTGAGCAGTACTTC. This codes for CASSPGGAGEQYF.

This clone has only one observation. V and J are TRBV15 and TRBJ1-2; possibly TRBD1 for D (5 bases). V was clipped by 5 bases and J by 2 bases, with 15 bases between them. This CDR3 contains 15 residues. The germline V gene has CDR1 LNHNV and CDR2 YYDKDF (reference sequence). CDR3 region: CATSPLGGTNYGYTF. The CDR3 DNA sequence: TGTGCCACCAGCCCCCTCGGGGGGACGAACTATGGCTACACCTTC.

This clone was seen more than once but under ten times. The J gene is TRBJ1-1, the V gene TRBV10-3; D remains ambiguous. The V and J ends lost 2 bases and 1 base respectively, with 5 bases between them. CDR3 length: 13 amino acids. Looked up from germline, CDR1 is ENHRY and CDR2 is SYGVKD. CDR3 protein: CAISERENTEAFF. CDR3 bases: TGTGCCATCAGTGAGAGGGAGAACACTGAAGCTTTCTTT.

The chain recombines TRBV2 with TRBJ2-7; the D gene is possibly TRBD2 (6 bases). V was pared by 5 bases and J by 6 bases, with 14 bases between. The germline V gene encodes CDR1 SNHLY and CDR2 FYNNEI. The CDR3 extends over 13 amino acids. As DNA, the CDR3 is TGTGCCAGCAGTCCGGAGGGCGTCGGCGAGCAGTACTTC. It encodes CASSPEGVGEQYF.

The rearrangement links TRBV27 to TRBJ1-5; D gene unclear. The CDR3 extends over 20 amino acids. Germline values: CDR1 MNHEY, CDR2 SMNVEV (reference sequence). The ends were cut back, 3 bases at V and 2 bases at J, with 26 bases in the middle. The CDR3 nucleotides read TGTGCCAGCAGTTTTTATTTCCCAAACCGGGCCCCGGGAGGCAATCAGCCCCAGCATTTT. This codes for CASSFYFPNRAPGGNQPQHF.

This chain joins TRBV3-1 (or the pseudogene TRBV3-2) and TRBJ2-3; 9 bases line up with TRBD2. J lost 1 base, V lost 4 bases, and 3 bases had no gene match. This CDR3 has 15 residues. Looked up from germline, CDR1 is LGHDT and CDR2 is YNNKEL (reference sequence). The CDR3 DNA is TGTGCCAGCAGCCCGATAGCGGGGGGCACAGATACGCAGTATTTT. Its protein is CASSPIAGGTDTQYF.

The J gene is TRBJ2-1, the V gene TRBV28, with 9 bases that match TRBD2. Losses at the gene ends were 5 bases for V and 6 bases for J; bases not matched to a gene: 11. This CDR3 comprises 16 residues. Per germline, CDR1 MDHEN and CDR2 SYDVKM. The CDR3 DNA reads TGTGCCAGCAGTCCCATGGCGGGGGGGCAGTTCAATGAGCAGTTCTTC. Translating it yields CASSPMAGGQFNEQFF.

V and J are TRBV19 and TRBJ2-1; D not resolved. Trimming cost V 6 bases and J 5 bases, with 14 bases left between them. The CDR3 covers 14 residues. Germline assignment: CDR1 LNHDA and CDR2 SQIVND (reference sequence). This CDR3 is CASSPRTVNNEQFF. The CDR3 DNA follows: TGTGCCAGTAGCCCCCGGACCGTCAACAATGAGCAGTTCTTC. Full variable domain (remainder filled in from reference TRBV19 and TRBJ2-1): DGGITQSPKYLFRKEGQNVTLSCEQNLNHDAMYWYRQDPGQGLRLIYYSQIVNDFQKGDIAEGYSVSREKKESFPLTVTSAQKNPTAFYLCASSPRTVNNEQFFGPGTRLTVL.

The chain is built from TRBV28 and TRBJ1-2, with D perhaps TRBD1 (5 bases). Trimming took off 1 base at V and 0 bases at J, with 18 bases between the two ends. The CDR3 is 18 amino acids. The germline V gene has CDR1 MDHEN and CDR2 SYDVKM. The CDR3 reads CASSLLNGLGTANYGYTF. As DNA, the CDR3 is TGTGCCAGCAGTTTATTAAACGGGCTGGGGACGGCTAACTATGGCTACACCTTC.

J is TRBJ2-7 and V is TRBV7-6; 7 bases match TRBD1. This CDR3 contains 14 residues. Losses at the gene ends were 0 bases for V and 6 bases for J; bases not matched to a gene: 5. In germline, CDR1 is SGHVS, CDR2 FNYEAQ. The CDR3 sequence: CASSLALQGTEQYF. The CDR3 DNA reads TGTGCCAGCAGCTTAGCTTTACAGGGGACCGAGCAGTACTTC.

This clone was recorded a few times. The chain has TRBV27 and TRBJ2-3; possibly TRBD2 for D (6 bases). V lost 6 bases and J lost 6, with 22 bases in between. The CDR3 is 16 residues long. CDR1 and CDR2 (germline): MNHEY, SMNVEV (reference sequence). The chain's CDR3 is CASRRMGLVLGDTQYF. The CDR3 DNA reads TGTGCCAGCAGGCGAATGGGACTCGTCCTTGGCGATACGCAGTATTTT.

CDR3 protein: CASKLAGSYEQYF. The CDR3 DNA reads TGTGCCAGCAAACTAGCGGGGTCCTACGAGCAGTACTTC. This chain joins TRBV6-5 and TRBJ2-7; TRBD2 agrees at 10 bases. After removal of 7 bases from V and 1 base from J, the junction contained 1 base not matched to a gene. CDR3 length: 13 amino acids. From germline, CDR1 is MNHEY and CDR2 SVGAGI.

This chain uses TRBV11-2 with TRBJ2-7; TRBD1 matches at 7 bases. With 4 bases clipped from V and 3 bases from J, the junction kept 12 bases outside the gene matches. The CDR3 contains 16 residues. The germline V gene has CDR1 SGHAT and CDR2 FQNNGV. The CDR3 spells CASSSLTGAGYYEQYF. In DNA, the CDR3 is TGTGCCAGCAGCTCTTTAACAGGGGCCGGATACTACGAGCAGTACTTC. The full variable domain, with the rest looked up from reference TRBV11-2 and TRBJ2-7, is EAGVAQSPRYKIIEKRQSVAFWCNPISGHATLYWYQQILGQGPKLLIQFQNNGVVDDSQLPKDRFSAERLKGVDSTLKIQPAKLEDSAVYLCASSSLTGAGYYEQYFGPGTRLTVT.

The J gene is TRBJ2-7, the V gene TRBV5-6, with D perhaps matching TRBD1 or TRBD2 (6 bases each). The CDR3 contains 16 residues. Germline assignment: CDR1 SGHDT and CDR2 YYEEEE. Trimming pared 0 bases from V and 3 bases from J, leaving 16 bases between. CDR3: CASSLERARGFYEQYF. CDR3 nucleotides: TGTGCCAGCAGCTTGGAGCGGGCCAGGGGCTTCTACGAGCAGTACTTC.

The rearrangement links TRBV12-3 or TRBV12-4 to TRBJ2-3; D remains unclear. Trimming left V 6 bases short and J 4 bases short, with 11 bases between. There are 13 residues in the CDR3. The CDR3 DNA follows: TGTGCCAGCAGACCGGACCCCTCAGATACGCAGTATTTT. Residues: CASRPDPSDTQYF.

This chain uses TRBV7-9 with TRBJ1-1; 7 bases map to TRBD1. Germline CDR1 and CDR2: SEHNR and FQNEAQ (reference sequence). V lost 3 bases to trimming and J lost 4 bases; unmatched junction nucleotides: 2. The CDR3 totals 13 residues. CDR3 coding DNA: TGTGCCAGCAGCTTCAGGGGGACCACTGAAGCTTTCTTT. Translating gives CASSFRGTTEAFF.

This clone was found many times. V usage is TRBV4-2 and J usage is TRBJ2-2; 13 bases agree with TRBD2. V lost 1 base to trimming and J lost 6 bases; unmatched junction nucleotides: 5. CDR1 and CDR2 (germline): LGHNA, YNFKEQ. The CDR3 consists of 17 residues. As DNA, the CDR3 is TGTGCCAGCAGCCAAGCGGGACTAGCGGGGATCGCCGGGGAGCTGTTTTTT. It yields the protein CASSQAGLAGIAGELFF.

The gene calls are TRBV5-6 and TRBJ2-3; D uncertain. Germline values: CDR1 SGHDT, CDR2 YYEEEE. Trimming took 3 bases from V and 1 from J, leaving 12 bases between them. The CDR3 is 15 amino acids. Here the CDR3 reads CASSYFLAGTDTQYF. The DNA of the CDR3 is TGTGCCAGCAGCTATTTCCTGGCTGGCACAGATACGCAGTATTTT. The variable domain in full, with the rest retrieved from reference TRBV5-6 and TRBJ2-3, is DAGVTQSPTHLIKTRGQQVTLRCSPKSGHDTVSWYQQALGQGPQFIFQYYEEEERQRGNFPDRFSGHQFPNYSSELNVNALLLGDSALYLCASSYFLAGTDTQYFGPGTRLTVL.

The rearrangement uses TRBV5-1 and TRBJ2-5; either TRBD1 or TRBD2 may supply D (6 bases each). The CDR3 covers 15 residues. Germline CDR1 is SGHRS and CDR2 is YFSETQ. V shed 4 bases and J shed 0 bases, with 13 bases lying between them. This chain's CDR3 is CASSTGDMNQETQYF. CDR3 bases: TGCGCCAGCAGCACGGGGGACATGAACCAAGAGACCCAGTACTTC.

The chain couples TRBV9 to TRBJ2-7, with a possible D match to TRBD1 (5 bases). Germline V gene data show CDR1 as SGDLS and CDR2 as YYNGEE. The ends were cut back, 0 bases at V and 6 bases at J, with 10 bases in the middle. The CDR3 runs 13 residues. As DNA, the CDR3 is TGTGCCAGCAGCGTAGAAGACAGATCCGAGCAGTACTTC. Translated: CASSVEDRSEQYF.

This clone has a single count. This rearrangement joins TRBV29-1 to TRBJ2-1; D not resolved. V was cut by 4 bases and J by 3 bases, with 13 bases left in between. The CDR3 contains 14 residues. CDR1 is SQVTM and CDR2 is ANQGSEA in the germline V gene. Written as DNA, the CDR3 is TGCAGCGTTGTTGTTGATAGGAACTACAATGAGCAGTTCTTC. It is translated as CSVVVDRNYNEQFF.

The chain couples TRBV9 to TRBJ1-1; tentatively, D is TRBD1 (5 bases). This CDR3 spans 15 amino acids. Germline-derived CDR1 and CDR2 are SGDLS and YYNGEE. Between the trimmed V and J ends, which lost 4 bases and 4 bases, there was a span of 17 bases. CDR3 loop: CASSPRTWRGTEAFF. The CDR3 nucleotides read TGTGCCAGCAGCCCTCGCACCTGGAGGGGCACTGAAGCTTTCTTT.

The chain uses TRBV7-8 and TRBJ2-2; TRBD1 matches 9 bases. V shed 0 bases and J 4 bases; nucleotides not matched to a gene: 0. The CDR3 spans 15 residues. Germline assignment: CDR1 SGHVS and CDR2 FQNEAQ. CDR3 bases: TGTGCCAGCAGCTTAGCGACAGGGGGCACCGGGGAGCTGTTTTTT. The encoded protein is CASSLATGGTGELFF.